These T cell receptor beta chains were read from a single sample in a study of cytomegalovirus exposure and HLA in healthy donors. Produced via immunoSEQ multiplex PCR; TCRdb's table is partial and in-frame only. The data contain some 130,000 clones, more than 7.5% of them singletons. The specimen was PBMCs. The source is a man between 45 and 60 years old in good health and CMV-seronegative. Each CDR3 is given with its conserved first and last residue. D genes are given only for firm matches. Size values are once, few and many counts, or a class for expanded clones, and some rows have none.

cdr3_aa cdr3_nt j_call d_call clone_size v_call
CASSLEATPAYEQYF TGCGCCAGCAGCTTGGAAGCGACCCCAGCCTACGAGCAGTACTTC TRBJ2-7 NA NA TRBV5-1
CASSPIQGPATEAFF TGCGCCAGCAGTCCAATACAGGGACCAGCGACTGAAGCTTTCTTT TRBJ1-1 NA NA TRBV10-1
CASSINLHSPWAPIIDGYTF TGTGCCAGTAGTATAAATCTACACAGTCCGTGGGCCCCGATTATTGATGGCTACACCTTC TRBJ1-2 NA few TRBV19
CATNPPGTPNTEAFF TGTGCCACCAACCCCCCCGGGACACCGAACACTGAAGCTTTCTTT TRBJ1-1 NA NA TRBV7-9
CASSAGPTGNTEAFF TGCGCCAGCAGCGCGGGACCTACCGGGAACACTGAAGCTTTCTTT TRBJ1-1 NA few TRBV5-1
CASSDGATNEKLFF TGTGCCAGCAGTGACGGAGCAACTAATGAAAAACTGTTTTTT TRBJ1-4 NA few TRBV6-5
CASSFGGQQETQYF TGTGCCAGCAGTTTCGGGGGACAGCAAGAGACCCAGTACTTC TRBJ2-5 NA NA TRBV28
CASSLSNSPLHF TGTGCCAGCAGCTTAAGCAATTCACCCCTCCACTTT TRBJ1-6 NA few TRBV11-2
CASSSFSYEQYF TGTGCCAGCAGCAGCTTCTCCTACGAGCAGTACTTC TRBJ2-7 NA few TRBV7-9
CASSLKDRTADTQYF TGTGCCAGCAGCTTAAAGGATCGGACAGCAGATACGCAGTATTTT TRBJ2-3 NA many TRBV11-2
CASSREAGNTIYF TGCGCCAGCAGCAGGGAGGCTGGAAACACCATATATTTT TRBJ1-3 NA few TRBV5-1
CASRLGGRQHF TGTGCCAGCCGTCTGGGCGGGAGACAGCATTTT TRBJ1-5 NA NA TRBV6-1
CASSPGRARFGEKLFF TGTGCCAGCTCACCCGGCAGGGCGAGGTTTGGTGAAAAACTGTTTTTT TRBJ1-4 NA few TRBV18
CASSSGQGGQPQHF TGTGCCAGCAGTTCCGGACAGGGAGGTCAGCCCCAGCATTTT TRBJ1-5 TRBD1 few TRBV6-5
CASSVGTSGSSDTQYF TGTGCCAGTAGTGTCGGGACTAGCGGGAGTTCAGATACGCAGTATTTT TRBJ2-3 TRBD2 NA TRBV19
CASSLGGAPSWGETQYF TGTGCCAGCAGTTTAGGGGGGGCCCCCTCCTGGGGAGAGACCCAGTACTTC TRBJ2-5 NA NA TRBV27
CASRESGRGRNTEAFF TGTGCCAGCAGGGAGTCAGGGAGGGGGAGGAACACTGAAGCTTTCTTT TRBJ1-1 NA NA TRBV27
CASSSSVRGWKSNQPQHF TGTGCCAGCAGCAGCTCCGTCAGGGGGTGGAAAAGCAATCAGCCCCAGCATTTT TRBJ1-5 TRBD1 NA TRBV5-6
CASSPSSSGNTIYF TGCGCCAGCAGCCCGTCCAGCTCTGGAAACACCATATATTTT TRBJ1-3 NA few TRBV10-1
CASSGQNTEAFF TGTGCCAGTAGCGGACAGAACACTGAAGCTTTCTTT TRBJ1-1 NA NA TRBV19
CASSEVWGREQYF TGTGCCAGCAGTGAAGTATGGGGGCGCGAGCAGTACTTC TRBJ2-7 NA NA TRBV6-1
CASSPRGQILQYF TGTGCCAGCAGTCCCAGGGGGCAAATCCTACAGTACTTC TRBJ2-7 TRBD1 NA TRBV6-6
CASSYASRDEKLFF TGTGCCAGCAGTTACGCCTCCCGGGATGAAAAACTGTTTTTT TRBJ1-4 NA few TRBV6-6
CASSSGVSSGSETQYF TGTGCCAGCAGCTCGGGGGTTTCTAGCGGGAGTGAGACCCAGTACTTC TRBJ2-5 TRBD2 NA TRBV5-6
CASSREGRAYGYTF TGTGCCAGCAGTCGAGAGGGTAGGGCCTATGGCTACACCTTC TRBJ1-2 NA NA TRBV6-5
CASSISNEAYEQYF TGTGCCAGTAGTATAAGCAACGAGGCCTACGAGCAGTACTTC TRBJ2-7 NA NA TRBV19
CASRGRRMNTEAFF TGTGCCAGCCGCGGGCGGAGGATGAACACTGAAGCTTTCTTT TRBJ1-1 NA NA TRBV5-8
CASSYGQSTDTQYF TGTGCCAGCAGTTACGGGCAGAGCACAGATACGCAGTATTTT TRBJ2-3 NA NA TRBV6-5
CASSGDRGRNTEAFF TGTGCCAGCAGTGGGGACAGGGGTCGGAACACTGAAGCTTTCTTT TRBJ1-1 TRBD1 NA TRBV6-1
CASSRPGTGPGAYEQYF TGTGCCAGCAGCCGTCCCGGGACAGGGCCGGGCGCCTACGAGCAGTACTTC TRBJ2-7 TRBD1 few TRBV6-7
CATNSGTDYEQYF TGTGCCACCAACTCCGGGACAGACTACGAGCAGTACTTC TRBJ2-7 TRBD1 NA TRBV15
CASSLKREATQYF TGTGCCAGCAGCTTAAAGCGGGAGGCAACCCAGTACTTC TRBJ2-5 TRBD2 NA TRBV7-3
CAWRERVPSYNEQFF TGTGCCTGGAGGGAGCGGGTCCCCAGCTACAATGAGCAGTTCTTC TRBJ2-1 NA few TRBV30
CASSRQGARNIQYF TGTGCCAGTAGTCGACAGGGGGCACGGAACATTCAGTACTTC TRBJ2-4 TRBD1 few TRBV19
CASSENRGSDQPQHF TGTGCCAGCAGTGAAAACAGGGGCTCCGATCAGCCCCAGCATTTT TRBJ1-5 TRBD1 NA TRBV6-1
CASSLATDSSDETQYF TGTGCCAGCAGCTTAGCGACGGACAGCTCGGACGAGACCCAGTACTTC TRBJ2-5 NA few TRBV7-6
CATEISGTANSPLHF TGTGCCACCGAGATTAGCGGGACAGCTAATTCACCCCTCCACTTT TRBJ1-6 TRBD1 few TRBV7-9
CASSLGAGGKGNTIYF TGTGCCAGCAGCTTAGGGGCGGGGGGGAAAGGAAACACCATATATTTT TRBJ1-3 NA NA TRBV7-8
CASSLGLAGVDTQYF TGCGCCAGCAGCTTGGGACTAGCGGGGGTGGATACGCAGTATTTT TRBJ2-3 TRBD2 few TRBV5-1
CASSESTGLNEKLFF TGTGCCAGCAGTGAATCGACAGGCCTTAATGAAAAACTGTTTTTT TRBJ1-4 NA few TRBV2
CASTLDSYGYTF TGTGCCAGCACCCTTGACAGTTATGGCTACACCTTC TRBJ1-2 NA NA TRBV25-1
CASSGRLAGGPHEQYF TGTGCCAGCAGTGGCCGACTAGCGGGAGGGCCCCACGAGCAGTACTTC TRBJ2-7 TRBD2 NA TRBV6-1
CASSGGTSGGRTDGQYF TGCGCCAGCAGCGGCGGGACTAGCGGGGGGCGAACTGATGGGCAGTATTTT TRBJ2-3 TRBD2 NA TRBV5-1
CASSLQGDMAGNTIYF TGTGCCAGCAGTCTCCAGGGGGATATGGCTGGAAACACCATATATTTT TRBJ1-3 TRBD1 NA TRBV2
CASSSTVTDTQYF TGCGCCAGCAGCTCCACGGTCACAGATACGCAGTATTTT TRBJ2-3 NA few TRBV5-1
CASSMFWTGSTDTQYF TGTGCCAGTAGTATGTTTTGGACAGGGAGCACAGATACGCAGTATTTT TRBJ2-3 TRBD1 NA TRBV19